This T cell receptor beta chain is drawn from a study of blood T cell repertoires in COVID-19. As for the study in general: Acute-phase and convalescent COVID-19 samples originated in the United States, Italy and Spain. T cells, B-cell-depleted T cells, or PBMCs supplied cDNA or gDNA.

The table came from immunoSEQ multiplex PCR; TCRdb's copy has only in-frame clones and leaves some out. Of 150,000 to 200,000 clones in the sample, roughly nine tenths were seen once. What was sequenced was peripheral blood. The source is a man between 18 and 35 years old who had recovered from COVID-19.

CDR3: CAISAGTGKETQYF. The CDR3 nucleotides are TGTGCCATCAGTGCAGGGACAGGGAAAGAGACCCAGTACTTC. This rearrangement joins TRBV10-3 to TRBJ2-5; 9 bases are shared with TRBD1. V lost 4 bases and J lost 3; bases outside the gene matches: 3. The CDR3 loop spans 14 amino acids. From germline, CDR1 is ENHRY and CDR2 SYGVKD.